One sample yielded the 19 T cell receptor beta chains listed below, sequenced in a study of T cells in Graves' hyperthyroidism and ophthalmopathy. Template material for amplifying TCR beta CDR3 regions consisted of RNA transcripts. The TCR CDR3 was amplified in a first-round RT-PCR using the HTBI primer set. Via MiXCR, TCRdb re-called the multiplex PCR reads, giving one row per CDR3 protein. The sample consists of approximately 400,000 distinct CDR3 sequences, around an eighth of them appearing once. Source material: blood. These receptors were taken from a man aged 50 to 60 with Graves' ophthalmopathy.

This clonotype was counted many times. The CDR3 nucleotides are TGTGCCAGCAGTTTTTCGGCGGGGCCCAATGAGCAGTTCTTC. Translating it yields CASSFSAGPNEQFF. This chain joins TRBV28 and TRBJ2-1; D might be TRBD2 (6 bases). The germline CDR1 and CDR2 sequences are MDHEN and SYDVKM. V was clipped by 3 bases and J by 6 bases, with 12 bases between them. This CDR3 region has 14 residues.

V usage is TRBV19 and J usage is TRBJ2-3; 8 bases match TRBD2. V was pared by 0 bases and J by 3 bases, with 5 bases of the junction left unmatched. The CDR3 is 16 amino acids. The germline CDR1 and CDR2 sequences are LNHDA and SQIVND (reference sequence). The CDR3 region is CASSIDPGGKTDTQYF. CDR3 nucleotides: TGTGCCAGTAGTATAGACCCGGGAGGGAAAACAGATACGCAGTATTTT.

V usage is TRBV15 and J usage is TRBJ2-5, with D possibly TRBD1 on 6 matching bases. Germline V gives CDR1 LNHNV, CDR2 YYDKDF (reference sequence). The ends were cut back, 2 bases at V and 5 bases at J, with 12 bases in the middle. This CDR3 spans 14 amino acids. DNA for the CDR3: TGTGCCACCAGCAGAAAAATAGGGGGTGAGACCCAGTACTTC. Translating gives CATSRKIGGETQYF.

The chain has TRBV2 and TRBJ1-5; 11 bases are a match to TRBD1. The ends lost 8 bases at V and 5 bases at J; junction bases unmatched: 11. The CDR3 covers 16 residues. Germline V gene data show CDR1 as SNHLY and CDR2 as FYNNEI. The CDR3 DNA reads TGTGCCAGCCGTGGACAGGGGGCACTTAGTTATCAGCCCCAGCATTTT. Protein: CASRGQGALSYQPQHF.

A few counts support this clonotype. This chain joins TRBV12-3 or TRBV12-4 and TRBJ1-5; D perhaps matches TRBD1 (5 bases). The CDR3 length is 15 residues. V lost 5 bases and J 7 bases, leaving 18 bases between the germline ends. CDR3 loop: CASSPGLGGRQPQHF. The CDR3 region has the DNA TGTGCCAGCAGTCCGGGACTTGGTGGGCGCCAGCCCCAGCATTTT.

As to this clonotype: An end of the junction differs from the germline gene, which may be a read error. This chain uses TRBV24-1 with TRBJ2-6; TRBD1 matches at 9 bases. The CDR3 extends over 16 amino acids. Germline V CDR1 and CDR2: KGHDR, SFDVKD. The CDR3 DNA reads TGTGCCAGCAGTCCCCTCGGACAGGGGCAAGCCAACGTCCTGACTTTC. Amino acids: CASSPLGQGQANVLTF.

In its sample, this clonotype was seen many times. The genes are TRBV7-9 and TRBJ1-5; tentative D call: TRBD1 (5 bases). V shed 0 bases and J shed 3 bases, with 6 bases lying between them. CDR1 and CDR2 from the germline V gene are SEHNR and FQNEAQ (reference sequence). The CDR3 consists of 14 residues. CDR3 nucleotides: TGTGCCAGCAGCTTAGCGGGGCACAATCAGCCCCAGCATTTT. Residues: CASSLAGHNQPQHF.

J is TRBJ2-1 and V is TRBV18; 11 nucleotides align to TRBD1. The CDR3 consists of 15 residues. V lost 5 bases and J lost 8; bases outside the gene matches: 8. The germline gives CDR1 KGHSH, CDR2 LQKENI. The CDR3 loop is CASSTGTGGVDEQFF. In DNA, the CDR3 is TGTGCCAGCTCAACCGGGACAGGGGGTGTCGATGAGCAGTTCTTC. Full variable domain (remainder filled in from reference TRBV18 and TRBJ2-1): NAGVMQNPRHLVRRRGQEARLRCSPMKGHSHVYWYRQLPEEGLKFMVYLQKENIIDESGMPKERFSAEFPKEGPSILRIQQVVRGDSAAYFCASSTGTGGVDEQFFGPGTRLTVL.

The chain uses TRBV29-1 and TRBJ2-7; 7 nucleotides agree with TRBD2. CDR3 length: 13 residues. The V gene's germline CDR1 is SQVTM and CDR2 ANQGSEA. J lost 6 bases, V lost 6 bases, and 11 bases had no gene match. The CDR3 DNA reads TGCAGCGTAAGGAGGAGCAGGGAGGGCGAGCAGTACTTC. This encodes CSVRRSREGEQYF.

This clonotype showed up many times. The chain combines TRBV28 with TRBJ1-1, with TRBD1 matching over 7 bases. Trimming took 6 bases from V and 7 from J; bases not matched to a gene: 8. This CDR3 is 13 amino acids long. CDR1 is MDHEN, CDR2 SYDVKM, per germline. CDR3 DNA: TGTGCCAGCAGGGAAGCGGGACAGCATGAAGCTTTCTTT. Protein sequence: CASREAGQHEAFF. Combining the CDR3 with reference TRBV28 and TRBJ1-1 gives the whole variable domain DVKVTQSSRYLVKRTGEKVFLECVQDMDHENMFWYRQDPGLGLRLIYFSYDVKMKEKGDIPEGYSVSREKKERFSLILESASTNQTSMYLCASREAGQHEAFFGQGTRLTVV.

In regard to this clonotype: Mismatch with germline at one junction end may stem from a read error. CDR3 DNA sequence: TGTGCCGGCAGTTTGGCGGGAGGGCTTCTGGAGACCCAGTACTTC. It specifies CAGSLAGGLLETQYF. The gene calls are TRBV12-3 or TRBV12-4 and TRBJ2-5, with TRBD2 identical over 9 bases. The CDR3 is made up of 15 amino acids.

A note on this clonotype: This sequence may be a read error, since a much larger clone differs from it by one base. The CDR3 ends on some other residue instead of the conserved phenylalanine or tryptophan, so this is likely a read error. CDR3 region: CASSLFPPTSGDYEQYS. Written as DNA, the CDR3 is TGTGCCAGCAGTCTTTTTCCACCGACTAGCGGGGACTACGAGCAGTACTCC. The rearrangement uses TRBV28 and TRBJ2-7, with 11 bases identical to TRBD2. V shed 5 bases, J shed 3 bases, and the junction held 12 bases outside the gene matches. The CDR3 is 17 amino acids. The germline V gene has CDR1 MDHEN and CDR2 SYDVKM.

In its sample, this clonotype was seen many times. The rearrangement joins TRBV24-1 to TRBJ2-5, with unresolved D. V shed 4 bases and J shed 5 bases, with 4 bases lying between them. The CDR3 sequence is 11 residues long. The germline CDR1 and CDR2 sequences are KGHDR and SFDVKD. Written as DNA, the CDR3 is TGTGCCACCAGTGAGGGGGAGACCCAGTACTTC. This encodes CATSEGETQYF.

Many counts were recorded for this clonotype. V gene TRBV20-1 combines with J gene TRBJ2-4, with 9 bases matching TRBD2. Unmatched junction bases numbered 12, after V lost 0 bases and J lost 6 bases. The CDR3 runs 17 residues. Germline V lookup: CDR1 DFQATT, CDR2 SNEGSKA (reference sequence). The CDR3 region has the DNA TGCAGTGCTAGAGAGGGCGGCGGGAGGGCCTCGGTAAACATTCAGTACTTC. It codes for CSAREGGGRASVNIQYF.

This clonotype has more than one count but fewer than ten. The chain employs TRBV29-1 and TRBJ2-7; D not certain. This CDR3 region has 11 residues. Per germline, CDR1 SQVTM and CDR2 ANQGSEA. The V end was cut by 4 bases, the J end by 2 bases, with 6 bases between. CDR3 protein: CSVAGPYEQYF. CDR3 bases: TGCAGCGTTGCTGGCCCCTACGAGCAGTACTTC.

V is TRBV12-3 or TRBV12-4 and J is TRBJ1-5; a weak D match, TRBD1 (6 bases). V dropped 2 bases and J dropped 9 bases, with 8 bases sitting between them. The CDR3 spans 12 residues. The CDR3 reads CASSLQTGPQHF. The DNA of the CDR3 is TGTGCCAGCAGTTTACAGACAGGGCCCCAGCATTTT.

J is TRBJ2-5 and V is TRBV4-1; 12 bases align to TRBD1. CDR1 MGHRA and CDR2 YSYEKL come from the germline V gene. The CDR3 consists of 17 residues. The trim removed 1 base at V and 2 bases at J, leaving 5 bases unmatched. CDR3 residues: CASSQGGQGALQETQYF. CDR3 sequence (DNA): TGCGCCAGCAGCCAAGGGGGACAGGGGGCGCTTCAAGAGACCCAGTACTTC.

In this sample, this clonotype turned up many times. This chain joins TRBV12-5 and TRBJ2-7, with D hard to call. Looked up from germline, CDR1 is LGHNT and CDR2 is FRNRAP. V was pared by 5 bases and J by 2 bases, with 10 bases between. The CDR3 spans 13 residues. The CDR3 bases are TGTGCTAGTGGTGAACCCATTCCCTACGAGCAGTACTTC. Translating gives CASGEPIPYEQYF.

V and J are TRBV19 and TRBJ1-1; D is unresolved. The length of the CDR3 is 13 residues. V shed 8 bases and J shed 5 bases, with 15 bases lying between them. The germline gives CDR1 LNHDA, CDR2 SQIVND (reference sequence). The CDR3 nucleotides are TGTGCCAGTCGCCAGACGATAGGTACTGAAGCTTTCTTT. Protein: CASRQTIGTEAFF.